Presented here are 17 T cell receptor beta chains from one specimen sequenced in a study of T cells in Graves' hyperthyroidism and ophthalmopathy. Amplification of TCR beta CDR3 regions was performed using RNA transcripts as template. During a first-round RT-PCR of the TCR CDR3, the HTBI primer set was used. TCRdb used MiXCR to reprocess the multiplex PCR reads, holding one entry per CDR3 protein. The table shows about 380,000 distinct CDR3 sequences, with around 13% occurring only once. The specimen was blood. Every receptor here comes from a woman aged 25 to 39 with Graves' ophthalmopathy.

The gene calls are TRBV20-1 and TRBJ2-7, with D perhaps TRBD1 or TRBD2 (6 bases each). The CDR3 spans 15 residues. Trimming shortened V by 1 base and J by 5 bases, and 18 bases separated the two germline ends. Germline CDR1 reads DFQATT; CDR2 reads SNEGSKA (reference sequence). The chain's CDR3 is CSARALRGPGHEQYF. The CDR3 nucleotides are TGCAGTGCTAGAGCCCTACGGGGGCCCGGGCACGAGCAGTACTTC.

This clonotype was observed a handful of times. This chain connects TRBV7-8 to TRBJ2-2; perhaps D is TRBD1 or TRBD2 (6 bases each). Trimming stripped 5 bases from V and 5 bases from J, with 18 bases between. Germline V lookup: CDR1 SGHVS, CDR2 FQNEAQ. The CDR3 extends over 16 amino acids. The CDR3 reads CASSARGGQGTGELFF. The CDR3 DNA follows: TGTGCCAGCAGCGCCAGGGGAGGCCAAGGGACCGGGGAGCTGTTTTTT.

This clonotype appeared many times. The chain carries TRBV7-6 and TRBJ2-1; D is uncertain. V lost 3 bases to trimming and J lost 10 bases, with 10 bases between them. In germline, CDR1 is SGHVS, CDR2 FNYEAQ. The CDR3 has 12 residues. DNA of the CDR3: TGTGCCAGCAGCTTTTCTGGGTTGGAGCAGTTCTTC. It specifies CASSFSGLEQFF.

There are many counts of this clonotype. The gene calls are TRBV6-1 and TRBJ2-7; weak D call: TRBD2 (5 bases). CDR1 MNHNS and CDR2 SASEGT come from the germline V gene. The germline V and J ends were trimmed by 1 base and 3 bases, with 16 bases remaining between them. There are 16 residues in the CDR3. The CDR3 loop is CASSEDLGLEDYEQYF. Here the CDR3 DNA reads TGTGCCAGCAGTGAAGATTTGGGTCTGGAGGACTACGAGCAGTACTTC.

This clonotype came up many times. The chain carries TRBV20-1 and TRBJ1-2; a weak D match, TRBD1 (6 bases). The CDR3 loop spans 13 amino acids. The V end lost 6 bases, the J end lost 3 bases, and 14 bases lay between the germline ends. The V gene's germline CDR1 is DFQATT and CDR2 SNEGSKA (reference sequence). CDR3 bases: TGCAGTGCCTCTAGGGGGGTCTACTATGGCTACACCTTC. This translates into CSASRGVYYGYTF.

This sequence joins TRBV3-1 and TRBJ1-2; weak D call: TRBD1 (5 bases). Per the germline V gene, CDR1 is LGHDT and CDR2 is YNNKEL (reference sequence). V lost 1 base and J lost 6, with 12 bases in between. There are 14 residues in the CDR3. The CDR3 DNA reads TGTGCCAGCAGCCAAGTCGGGACCCCCCATGGCTACACCTTC. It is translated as CASSQVGTPHGYTF.

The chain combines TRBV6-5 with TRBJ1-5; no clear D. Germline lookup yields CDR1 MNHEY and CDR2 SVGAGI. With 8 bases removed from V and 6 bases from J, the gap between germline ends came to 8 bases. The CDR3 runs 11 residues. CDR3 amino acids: CASGSTQPQHF. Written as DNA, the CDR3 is TGTGCCAGCGGATCTACTCAGCCCCAGCATTTT.

CDR3 loop: CASSQRDIYEQYF. CDR3 bases: TGCGCCAGCAGCCAACGGGACATCTACGAGCAGTACTTC. The chain employs TRBV5-1 and TRBJ2-7; D might be TRBD1 (6 bases). From germline, CDR1 is SGHRS and CDR2 YFSETQ. The V end lost 4 bases, the J end lost 3 bases, and 11 bases lay between the germline ends. CDR3 size: 13 residues.

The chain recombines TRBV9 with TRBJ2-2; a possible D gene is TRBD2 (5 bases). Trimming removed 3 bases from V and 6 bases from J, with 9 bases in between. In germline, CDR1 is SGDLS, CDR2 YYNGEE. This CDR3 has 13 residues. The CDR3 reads CASSGRGSGELFF. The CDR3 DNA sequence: TGTGCCAGCAGCGGTCGGGGTTCCGGGGAGCTGTTTTTT.

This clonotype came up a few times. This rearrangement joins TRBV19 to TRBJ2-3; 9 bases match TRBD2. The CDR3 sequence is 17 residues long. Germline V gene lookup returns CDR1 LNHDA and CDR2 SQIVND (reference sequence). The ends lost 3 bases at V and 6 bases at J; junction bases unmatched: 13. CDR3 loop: CASSIGVTSGSGDTQYF. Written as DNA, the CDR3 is TGTGCCAGTAGTATTGGGGTGACTAGCGGCTCGGGTGATACGCAGTATTTT.

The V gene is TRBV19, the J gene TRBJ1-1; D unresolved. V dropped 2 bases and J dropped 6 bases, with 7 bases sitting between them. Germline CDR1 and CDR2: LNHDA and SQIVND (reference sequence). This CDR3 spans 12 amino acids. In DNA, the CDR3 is TGTGCCAGTAGTATATCCGTCGCTGAAGCTTTCTTT. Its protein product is CASSISVAEAFF. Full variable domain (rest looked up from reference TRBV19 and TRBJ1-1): DGGITQSPKYLFRKEGQNVTLSCEQNLNHDAMYWYRQDPGQGLRLIYYSQIVNDFQKGDIAEGYSVSREKKESFPLTVTSAQKNPTAFYLCASSISVAEAFFGQGTRLTVV.

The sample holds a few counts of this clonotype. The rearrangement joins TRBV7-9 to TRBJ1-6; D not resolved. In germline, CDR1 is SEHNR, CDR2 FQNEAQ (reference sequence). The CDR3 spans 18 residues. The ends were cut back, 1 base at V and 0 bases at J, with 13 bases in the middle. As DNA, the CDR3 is TGTGCCAGCAGCTTAGGGGTTCAGACGGGCTCCTATAATTCACCCCTCCACTTT. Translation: CASSLGVQTGSYNSPLHF.

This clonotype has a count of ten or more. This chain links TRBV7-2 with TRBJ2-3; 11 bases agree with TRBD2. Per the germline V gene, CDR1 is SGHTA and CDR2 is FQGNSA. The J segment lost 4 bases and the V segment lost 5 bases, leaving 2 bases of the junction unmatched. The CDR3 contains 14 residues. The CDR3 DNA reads TGTGCCAGCAGCGGTAGCGGGGGGGCAGATACGCAGTATTTT. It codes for CASSGSGGADTQYF.

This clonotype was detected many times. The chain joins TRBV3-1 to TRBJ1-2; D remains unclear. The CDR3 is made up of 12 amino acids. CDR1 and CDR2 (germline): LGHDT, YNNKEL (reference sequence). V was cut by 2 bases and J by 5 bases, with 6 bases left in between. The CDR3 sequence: CASSQHIYGYTF. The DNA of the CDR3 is TGTGCCAGCAGCCAACATATTTATGGCTACACCTTC.

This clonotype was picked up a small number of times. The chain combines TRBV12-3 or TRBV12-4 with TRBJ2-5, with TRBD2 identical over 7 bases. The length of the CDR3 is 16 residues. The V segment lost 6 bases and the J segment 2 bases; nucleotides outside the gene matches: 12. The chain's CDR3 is CASSPMGAGTQETQYF. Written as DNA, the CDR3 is TGTGCCAGCAGCCCAATGGGAGCGGGGACTCAAGAGACCCAGTACTTC.

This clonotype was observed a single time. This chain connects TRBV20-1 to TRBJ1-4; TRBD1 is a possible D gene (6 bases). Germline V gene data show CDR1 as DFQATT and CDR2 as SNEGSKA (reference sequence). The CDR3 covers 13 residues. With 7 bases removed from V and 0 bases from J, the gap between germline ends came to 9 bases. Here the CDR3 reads CSVGQTTNEKLFF. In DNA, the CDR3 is TGCAGTGTCGGACAGACAACTAATGAAAAACTGTTTTTT.

CDR3 in DNA: TGTGCCTGGGCAGGGTTAGATACGCAGTATTTT. Its protein is CAWAGLDTQYF. The chain carries TRBV30 and TRBJ2-3, with a tentative D call TRBD1 (5 bases). The CDR3 covers 11 residues. V lost 5 bases and J 5 bases, leaving 8 bases between the germline ends. From germline, CDR1 is GTSNPN and CDR2 SVGIG (reference sequence).